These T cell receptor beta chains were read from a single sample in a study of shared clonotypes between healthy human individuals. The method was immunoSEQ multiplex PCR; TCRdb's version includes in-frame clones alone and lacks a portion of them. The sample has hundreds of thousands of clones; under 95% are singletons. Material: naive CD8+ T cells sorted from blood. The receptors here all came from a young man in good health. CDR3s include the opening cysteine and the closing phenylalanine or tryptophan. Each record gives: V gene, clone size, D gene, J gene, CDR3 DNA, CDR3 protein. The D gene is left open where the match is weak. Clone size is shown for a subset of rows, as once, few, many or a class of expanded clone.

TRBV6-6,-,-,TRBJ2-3,TGTGCCAGCAGCAATCGAGGGGGAGGGACTACAGATACGCAGTATTTT,CASSNRGGGTTDTQYF
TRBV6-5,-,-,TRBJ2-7,TGTGCCAGCAGTCTTGCGGCACCCTACGAGCAGTACTTC,CASSLAAPYEQYF
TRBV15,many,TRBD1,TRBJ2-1,TGTGCCACTTCTCCGGGACAGGGGGGCAATGAGCAGTTCTTC,CATSPGQGGNEQFF
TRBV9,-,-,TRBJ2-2,TGTGCCAGCAGCGTAGCGGGACAAGGTTTGTCGAACACCGGGGAGCTGTTTTTT,CASSVAGQGLSNTGELFF
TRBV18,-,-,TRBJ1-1,TGTGCCAGCTCCCTTGAAGGGGCGATGAACACTGAAGCTTTCTTT,CASSLEGAMNTEAFF
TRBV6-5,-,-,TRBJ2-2,TGTGCCAGCAGTTATAGGGAAAACACCGGGGAGCTGTTTTTT,CASSYRENTGELFF
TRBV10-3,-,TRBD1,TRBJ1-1,TGTGCCATCAGTGGTGAGGGGGCCAACACTGAAGCTTTCTTT,CAISGEGANTEAFF
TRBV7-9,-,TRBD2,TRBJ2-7,TGTGCCAGCAGCTTAGCGATCGGACTAGCGGCCTACGAGCAGTACTTC,CASSLAIGLAAYEQYF
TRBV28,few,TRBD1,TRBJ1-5,TGTGCCAGCAGTGACGGACAGGGGGCAGATCAGCCCCAGCATTTT,CASSDGQGADQPQHF
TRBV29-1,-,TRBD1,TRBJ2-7,TGCAGCGTTCTCCGGGACAGGGGGTTCGAGCAGTACTTC,CSVLRDRGFEQYF
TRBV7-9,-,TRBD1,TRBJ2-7,TGTGCCAGCAGCTCCCCGGACAGGACGACCTACGAGCAGTACTTC,CASSSPDRTTYEQYF
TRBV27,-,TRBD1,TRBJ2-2,TGTGCCAGCAGTTTAGACAGGGGATTAACCGGGGAGCTGTTTTTT,CASSLDRGLTGELFF
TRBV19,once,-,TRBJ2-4,TGTGCCAGTAGAGACTTGGGAAACATTCAGTACTTC,CASRDLGNIQYF
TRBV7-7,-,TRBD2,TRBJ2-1,TGTGCTAGCAGCTTAGTGACTAGCGCAAACAATGAGCAGTTCTTC,CASSLVTSANNEQFF
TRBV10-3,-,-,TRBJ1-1,TGTGCCATCAGTGATAGCACGACCCCTGAAGCTTTCTTT,CAISDSTTPEAFF
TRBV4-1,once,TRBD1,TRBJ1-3,TGCGCCAGCAGCCAAGATGCAGGGGGCCCTGGAAACACCATATATTTT,CASSQDAGGPGNTIYF